Below are 19 T cell receptor beta chains sequenced from a single sample in a study of graft-versus-host responses after intestinal transplantation. These TCRs are of unknown antigen specificity. Produced via immunoSEQ multiplex PCR; TCRdb's table is partial and in-frame only. The sample lists roughly 30,000 clones; around 85% were seen once. The sample was unstimulated CD8+ T cells sorted from spleen or lymph node cells, taken before intestinal transplant. The origin of the receptors is a human donor who received an intestinal transplant.

The V call is TRBV7-9, the J call TRBJ1-4, with a possible D match to TRBD1 (5 bases). CDR1 and CDR2 (germline): SEHNR, FQNEAQ (reference sequence). Trimming removed 5 bases from V and 8 bases from J, with 18 bases in between. CDR3 size: 15 residues. The CDR3 loop reads CASSHSGGSKEKLFF. The DNA for the CDR3 is TGTGCCAGCAGCCATAGCGGGGGGTCCAAGGAAAAACTGTTTTTT.

V is TRBV19 and J is TRBJ1-1; a weak D match, TRBD1 (5 bases). Germline loops: CDR1 LNHDA, CDR2 SQIVND (reference sequence). CDR3 length: 13 amino acids. Trimming removed 3 bases at V and 8 bases at J, with 13 bases between. CDR3 coding DNA: TGTGCCAGTAGTATTAAGGGGCCGCTGGAAGCTTTCTTT. It specifies CASSIKGPLEAFF. The full variable domain, its missing parts supplied by reference TRBV19 and TRBJ1-1, is DGGITQSPKYLFRKEGQNVTLSCEQNLNHDAMYWYRQDPGQGLRLIYYSQIVNDFQKGDIAEGYSVSREKKESFPLTVTSAQKNPTAFYLCASSIKGPLEAFFGQGTRLTVV.

The CDR3 region is CASSHGFGGLGDSSYEQYF. CDR3 nucleotides: TGTGCCAGCAGCCATGGGTTTGGGGGTCTGGGGGACAGCTCCTACGAGCAGTACTTC. The chain uses TRBV7-2 and TRBJ2-7; 7 nucleotides align to TRBD1. The V and J ends lost 5 bases and 0 bases, in that order; junction bases with no gene match: 19. The CDR3 sequence is 19 residues long. Germline V gene sequence: CDR1 SGHTA, CDR2 FQGNSA.

The gene calls are TRBV13 and TRBJ2-5, with 10 bases aligning to TRBD2. V shed 2 bases, J shed 2 bases, and the junction held 5 bases outside the gene matches. CDR1 is PRHDT and CDR2 is FYEKMQ in the germline V gene (reference sequence). The CDR3 sequence is 16 residues long. The DNA for the CDR3 is TGTGCCAGCAGCTTAAGGGGACTAGCGCTACAAGAGACCCAGTACTTC. This translates into CASSLRGLALQETQYF.

By proportion, this clone is medium-sized. The V gene is TRBV6-1, the J gene TRBJ2-6, with D perhaps matching TRBD2 (6 bases). The CDR3 sequence is 16 residues long. Per the germline V gene, CDR1 is MNHNS and CDR2 is SASEGT. V was shortened by 0 bases and J by 3 bases, with 9 bases between the two germline ends. Here the CDR3 DNA reads TGTGCCAGCAGTGAAGCAGGGGAGGATGGGGCCAACGTCCTGACTTTC. Its protein is CASSEAGEDGANVLTF.

Only one count was recorded for this clone. Written as DNA, the CDR3 is TGCGCCAGCAGCCTAGGATTGACTAGTCGGGAAAACATTCAGTACTTC. Protein: CASSLGLTSRENIQYF. The rearrangement links TRBV4-1 to TRBJ2-4; D is perhaps TRBD2 (6 bases). Per germline, CDR1 MGHRA and CDR2 YSYEKL. V dropped 4 bases and J dropped 5 bases, with 18 bases sitting between them. The CDR3 runs to 16 residues.

This clone was seen only once. This rearrangement joins TRBV4-1 to TRBJ1-5; 8 bases fit TRBD1. The germline V gene has CDR1 MGHRA and CDR2 YSYEKL. Trimming cost V 2 bases and J 2 bases; bases outside gene matches: 5. There are 16 residues in the CDR3. CDR3 nucleotide sequence: TGCGCCAGCAGCCAATTCGCAGGGGGCGGCAATCAGCCCCAGCATTTT. This translates into CASSQFAGGGNQPQHF.

The chain employs TRBV29-1 and TRBJ2-7; tentative D call: TRBD2 (6 bases). This CDR3 contains 12 residues. The V end lost 0 bases, the J end lost 4 bases, and 7 bases lay between the germline ends. CDR1 and CDR2 (germline): SQVTM, ANQGSEA. The CDR3 here is CSVEEEGYEQYF. Here the CDR3 DNA reads TGCAGCGTTGAAGAGGAGGGGTACGAGCAGTACTTC.

This sequence joins TRBV7-6 and TRBJ2-2; D call uncertain. Germline assignment: CDR1 SGHVS and CDR2 FNYEAQ. The CDR3 runs 14 residues. The V and J ends lost 2 bases and 5 bases respectively, with 9 bases between them. CDR3 in amino acids: CASSLLPETGELFF. CDR3 nucleotides: TGTGCCAGCAGCTTATTGCCAGAAACCGGGGAGCTGTTTTTT.

By frequency in the sample, this clone is medium-sized. The chain joins TRBV4-1 to TRBJ2-2; D is unresolved. CDR1 and CDR2 (germline): MGHRA, YSYEKL. The CDR3 has 15 amino acids. Trimming took 0 bases from V and 5 from J, leaving 10 bases between them. The CDR3 here is CASSQDVASTGELFF. The CDR3 DNA sequence: TGCGCCAGCAGCCAAGATGTGGCTTCGACCGGGGAGCTGTTTTTT.

This rearrangement joins TRBV15 to TRBJ2-5, with 13 nucleotides matching TRBD2. The CDR3 covers 17 residues. Germline V gene sequence: CDR1 LNHNV, CDR2 YYDKDF (reference sequence). The ends lost 6 bases at V and 4 bases at J; junction bases unmatched: 11. As DNA, the CDR3 is TGTGCCACCAGTCGGACTAGCGGGGGACTACCGCTAGAGACCCAGTACTTC. Its protein product is CATSRTSGGLPLETQYF.

This chain joins TRBV9 and TRBJ1-2, with a tentative D call TRBD1 (6 bases). V dropped 4 bases and J dropped 8 bases, with 24 bases sitting between them. CDR3 length: 16 residues. Germline loops: CDR1 SGDLS, CDR2 YYNGEE. CDR3 residues: CASSMKTDSPLRGYTF. CDR3 sequence (DNA): TGTGCCAGCAGCATGAAGACGGACAGCCCCCTAAGGGGCTACACCTTC.

The V gene is TRBV2, the J gene TRBJ2-3; no firm D call. The CDR3 length is 15 residues. Trimming shortened V by 7 bases and J by 3 bases, and 17 bases separated the two germline ends. CDR1 and CDR2 (germline): SNHLY, FYNNEI. The CDR3 spells CASTDNGWWTDTQYF. The CDR3 nucleotides are TGTGCCAGCACAGACAACGGCTGGTGGACAGATACGCAGTATTTT.

The V call is TRBV11-3, the J call TRBJ2-1; 15 nucleotides agree with TRBD2. After removal of 1 base from V and 8 bases from J, the junction contained 6 bases not matched to a gene. The V gene's germline CDR1 is SGHNT and CDR2 YENEEA. This CDR3 comprises 17 residues. In DNA form, the CDR3 reads TGTGCCAGCAGCTTAGGGGCGGGACTAGCGGGAGGCGATGAGCAGTTCTTC. Its protein is CASSLGAGLAGGDEQFF.

This chain links TRBV14 with TRBJ2-7; D possibly corresponds to TRBD2 (5 bases). Per the germline V gene, CDR1 is SGHDN and CDR2 is FVKESK. The V and J ends lost 4 bases and 2 bases respectively, with 15 bases between them. CDR3 length: 15 residues. The CDR3 coding sequence is TGTGCCAGCAGCCGTGGAGGAACGGCAGCCTACGAGCAGTACTTC. As protein: CASSRGGTAAYEQYF.

The chain uses TRBV19 and TRBJ2-3; 10 bases match TRBD2. This CDR3 contains 15 residues. With 6 bases clipped from V and 5 bases from J, the junction kept 8 bases outside the gene matches. Germline V gene data show CDR1 as LNHDA and CDR2 as SQIVND (reference sequence). The CDR3 nucleotides read TGTGCCAGTAGCCCGTGGCTAGCGGGGGAAGATACGCAGTATTTT. It encodes CASSPWLAGEDTQYF. The whole variable domain, remainder taken from reference TRBV19 and TRBJ2-3, is DGGITQSPKYLFRKEGQNVTLSCEQNLNHDAMYWYRQDPGQGLRLIYYSQIVNDFQKGDIAEGYSVSREKKESFPLTVTSAQKNPTAFYLCASSPWLAGEDTQYFGPGTRLTVL.

J is TRBJ2-7 and V is TRBV4-2; tentatively, D is TRBD1 (6 bases). This CDR3 is 17 amino acids long. The V end lost 3 bases, the J end lost 0 bases, and 18 bases lay between the germline ends. Germline assignment: CDR1 LGHNA and CDR2 YNFKEQ. CDR3 nucleotide sequence: TGTGCCAGCAGCCACACAACGTTGGACAGCCGCTCCTACGAGCAGTACTTC. This translates into CASSHTTLDSRSYEQYF.

This clone was detected only once. The chain carries TRBV9 and TRBJ2-1; 9 bases fit TRBD2. V shed 1 base, J shed 6 bases, and the junction held 8 bases outside the gene matches. This CDR3 is 16 amino acids long. Per germline, CDR1 SGDLS and CDR2 YYNGEE. In nucleotides, the CDR3 is TGTGCCAGCAGCGTAATTCCTAGCGGGATGAGCAATGAGCAGTTCTTC. Translated: CASSVIPSGMSNEQFF.

The chain couples TRBV27 to TRBJ2-1, with TRBD1 as a possible D gene (5 bases). The CDR3 is made up of 12 amino acids. Trimming left V 3 bases short and J 7 bases short, with 7 bases between. Germline-derived CDR1 and CDR2 are MNHEY and SMNVEV (reference sequence). This CDR3 is CASSLKGNEQFF. In nucleotides, the CDR3 is TGTGCCAGCAGTTTGAAGGGGAATGAGCAGTTCTTC.